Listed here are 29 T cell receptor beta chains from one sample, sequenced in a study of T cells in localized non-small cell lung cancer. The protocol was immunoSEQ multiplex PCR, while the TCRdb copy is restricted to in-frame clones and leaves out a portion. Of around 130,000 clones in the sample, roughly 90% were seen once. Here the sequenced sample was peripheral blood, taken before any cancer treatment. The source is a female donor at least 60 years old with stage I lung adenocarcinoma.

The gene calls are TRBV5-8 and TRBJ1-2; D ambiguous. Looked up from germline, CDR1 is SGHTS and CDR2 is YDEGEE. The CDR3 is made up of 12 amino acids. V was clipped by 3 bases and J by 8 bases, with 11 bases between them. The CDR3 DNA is TGTGCCAGCAGCTCCCCCAGCGGGGGCTACACCTTC. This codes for CASSSPSGGYTF.

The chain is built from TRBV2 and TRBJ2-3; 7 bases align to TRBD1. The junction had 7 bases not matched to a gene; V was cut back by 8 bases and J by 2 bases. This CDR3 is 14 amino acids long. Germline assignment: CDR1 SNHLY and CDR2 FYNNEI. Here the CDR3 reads CASATGRYTDTQYF. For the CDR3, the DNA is TGTGCCAGCGCGACAGGGCGCTACACAGATACGCAGTATTTT.

CDR3 sequence: CASSLPSGTSEAFF. CDR3 nucleotides: TGCGCCAGCAGCTTACCCTCTGGGACTTCTGAAGCTTTCTTT. This sequence joins TRBV5-1 and TRBJ1-1; a possible D gene is TRBD1 (5 bases). Germline CDR1 reads SGHRS; CDR2 reads YFSETQ. This CDR3 has 14 residues. With 2 bases removed from V and 6 bases from J, the gap between germline ends came to 14 bases.

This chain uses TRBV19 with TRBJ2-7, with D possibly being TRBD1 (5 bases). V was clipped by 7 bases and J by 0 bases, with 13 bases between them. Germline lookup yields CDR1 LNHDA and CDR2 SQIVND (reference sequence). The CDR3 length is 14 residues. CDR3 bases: TGTGCCAGTACCGCGACAGTGATCTCCTACGAGCAGTACTTC. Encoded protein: CASTATVISYEQYF.

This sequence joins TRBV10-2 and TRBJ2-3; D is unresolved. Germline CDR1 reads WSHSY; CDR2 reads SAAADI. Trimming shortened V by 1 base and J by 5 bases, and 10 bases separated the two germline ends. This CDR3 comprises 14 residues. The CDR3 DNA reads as TGCGCCAGCAGTGAGTGGGAAAGGATAGATACGCAGTATTTT. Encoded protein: CASSEWERIDTQYF.

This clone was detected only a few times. As DNA, the CDR3 is TGCAGCGTTTTACCTCCGCGAAGGGCGGGGAACTATGGCTACACCTTC. It translates to CSVLPPRRAGNYGYTF. The genes are TRBV29-1 and TRBJ1-2; D not resolved. The CDR3 is 16 amino acids. Germline V lookup: CDR1 SQVTM, CDR2 ANQGSEA. V lost 5 bases and J 2 bases, leaving 21 bases between the germline ends.

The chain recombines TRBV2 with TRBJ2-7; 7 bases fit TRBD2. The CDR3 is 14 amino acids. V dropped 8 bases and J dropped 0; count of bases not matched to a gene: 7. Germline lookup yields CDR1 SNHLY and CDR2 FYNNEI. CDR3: CASGRTRSSYEQYF. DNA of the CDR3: TGTGCCAGCGGCCGGACTAGGAGCTCCTACGAGCAGTACTTC.

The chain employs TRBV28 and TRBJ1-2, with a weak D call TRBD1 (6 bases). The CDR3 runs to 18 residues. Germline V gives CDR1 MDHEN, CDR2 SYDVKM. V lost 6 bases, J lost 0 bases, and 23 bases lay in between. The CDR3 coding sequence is TGTGCCAGCAGACTCGACAGGAGGGCGCTTGAATCTAACTATGGCTACACCTTC. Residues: CASRLDRRALESNYGYTF.

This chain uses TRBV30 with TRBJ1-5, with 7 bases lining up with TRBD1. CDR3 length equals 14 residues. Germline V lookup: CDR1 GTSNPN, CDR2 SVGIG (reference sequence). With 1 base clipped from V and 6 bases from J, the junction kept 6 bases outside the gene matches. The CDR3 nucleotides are TGTGCCTGGAGTGAGGTACAGGGGCTTCAGCCCCAGCATTTT. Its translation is CAWSEVQGLQPQHF.

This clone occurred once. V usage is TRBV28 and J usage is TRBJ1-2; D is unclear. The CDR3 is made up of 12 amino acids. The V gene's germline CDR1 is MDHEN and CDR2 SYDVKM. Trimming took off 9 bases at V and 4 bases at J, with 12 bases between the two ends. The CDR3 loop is CASRQALYGYTF. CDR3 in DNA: TGTGCCAGTCGCCAGGCCCTCTATGGCTACACCTTC.

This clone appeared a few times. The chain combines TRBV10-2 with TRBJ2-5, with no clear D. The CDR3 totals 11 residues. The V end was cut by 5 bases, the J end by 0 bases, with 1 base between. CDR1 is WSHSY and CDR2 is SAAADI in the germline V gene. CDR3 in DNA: TGCGCCAGCAGTAACCAAGAGACCCAGTACTTC. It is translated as CASSNQETQYF.

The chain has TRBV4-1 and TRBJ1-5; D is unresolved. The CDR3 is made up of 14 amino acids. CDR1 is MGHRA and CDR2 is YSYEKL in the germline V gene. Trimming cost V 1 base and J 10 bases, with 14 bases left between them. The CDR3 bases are TGCGCCAGCAGCCAAGCCCCCTTTATCGGACCCCAGCATTTT. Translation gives CASSQAPFIGPQHF.

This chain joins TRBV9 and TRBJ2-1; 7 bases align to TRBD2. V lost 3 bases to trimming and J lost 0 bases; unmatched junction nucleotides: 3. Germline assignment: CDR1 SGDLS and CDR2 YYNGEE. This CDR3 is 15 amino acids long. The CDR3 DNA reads TGTGCCAGCAGCGCAGCGGGAACCTCCTACAATGAGCAGTTCTTC. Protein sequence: CASSAAGTSYNEQFF.

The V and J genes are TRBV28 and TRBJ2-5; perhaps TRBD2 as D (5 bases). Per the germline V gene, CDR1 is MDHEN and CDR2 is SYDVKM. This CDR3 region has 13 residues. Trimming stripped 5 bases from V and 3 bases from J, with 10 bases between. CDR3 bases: TGTGCCAGCAGTCGGGGAGTCAAAGAGACCCAGTACTTC. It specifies CASSRGVKETQYF.

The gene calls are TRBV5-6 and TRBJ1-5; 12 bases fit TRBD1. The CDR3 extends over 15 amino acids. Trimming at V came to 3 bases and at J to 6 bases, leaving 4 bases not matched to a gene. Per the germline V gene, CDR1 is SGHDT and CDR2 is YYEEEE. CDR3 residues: CASSSGTGGTQPQHF. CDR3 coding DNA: TGTGCCAGCAGCTCCGGGACAGGGGGCACTCAGCCCCAGCATTTT.

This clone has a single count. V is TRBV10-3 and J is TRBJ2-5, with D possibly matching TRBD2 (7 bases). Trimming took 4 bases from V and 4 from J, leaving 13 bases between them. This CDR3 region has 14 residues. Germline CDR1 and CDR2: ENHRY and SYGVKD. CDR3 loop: CAISAGGGGETQYF. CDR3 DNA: TGTGCCATCAGTGCGGGGGGCGGGGGAGAGACCCAGTACTTC.

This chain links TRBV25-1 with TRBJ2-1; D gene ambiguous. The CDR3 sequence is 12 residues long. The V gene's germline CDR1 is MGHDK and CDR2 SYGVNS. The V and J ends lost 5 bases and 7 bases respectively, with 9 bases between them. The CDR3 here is CASSIMANEQFF. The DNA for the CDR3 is TGTGCCAGCAGTATTATGGCGAATGAGCAGTTCTTC.

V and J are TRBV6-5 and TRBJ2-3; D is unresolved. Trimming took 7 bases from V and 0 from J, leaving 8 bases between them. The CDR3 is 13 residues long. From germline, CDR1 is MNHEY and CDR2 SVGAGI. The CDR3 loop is CASTNLSTDTQYF. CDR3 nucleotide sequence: TGTGCCAGCACAAACCTTAGCACAGATACGCAGTATTTT.

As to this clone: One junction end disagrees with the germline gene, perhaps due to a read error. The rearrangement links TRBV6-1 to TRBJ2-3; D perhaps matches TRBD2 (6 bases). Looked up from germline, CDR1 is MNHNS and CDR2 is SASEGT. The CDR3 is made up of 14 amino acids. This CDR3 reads CASSGTFAADTQYF. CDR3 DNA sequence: TGTGCCAGTAGTGGGACTTTTGCAGCAGATACGCAGTATTTT.

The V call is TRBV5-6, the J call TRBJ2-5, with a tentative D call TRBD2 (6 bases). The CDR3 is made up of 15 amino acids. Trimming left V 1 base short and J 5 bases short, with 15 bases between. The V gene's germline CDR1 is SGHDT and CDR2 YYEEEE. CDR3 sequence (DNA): TGTGCCAGCAGCTTGATCACTAGCTTATGGGAGACCCAGTACTTC. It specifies CASSLITSLWETQYF.

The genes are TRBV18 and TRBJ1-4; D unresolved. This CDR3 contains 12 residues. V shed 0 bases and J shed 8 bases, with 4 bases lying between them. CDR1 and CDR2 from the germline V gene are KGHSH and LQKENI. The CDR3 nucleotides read TGTGCCAGCTCACCACCGCTCGAAAAACTGTTTTTT. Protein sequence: CASSPPLEKLFF.

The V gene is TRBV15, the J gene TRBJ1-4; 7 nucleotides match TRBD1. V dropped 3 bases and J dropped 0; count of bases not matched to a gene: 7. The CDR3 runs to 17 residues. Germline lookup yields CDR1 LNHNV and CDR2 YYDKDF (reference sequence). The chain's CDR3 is CATSRAHGQATNEKLFF. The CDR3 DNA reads TGTGCCACCAGCAGGGCACACGGACAGGCAACTAATGAAAAACTGTTTTTT. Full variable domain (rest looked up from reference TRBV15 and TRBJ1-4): DAMVIQNPRYQVTQFGKPVTLSCSQTLNHNVMYWYQQKSSQAPKLLFHYYDKDFNNEADTPDNFQSRRPNTSFCFLDIRSPGLGDTAMYLCATSRAHGQATNEKLFFGSGTQLSVL.

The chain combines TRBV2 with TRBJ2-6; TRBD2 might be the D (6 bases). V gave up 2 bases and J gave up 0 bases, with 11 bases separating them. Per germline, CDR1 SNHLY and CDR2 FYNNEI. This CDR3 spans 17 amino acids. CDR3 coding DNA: TGTGCCAGCAGTGAAAGAGCGGGCGTCTCTGGGGCCAACGTCCTGACTTTC. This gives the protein CASSERAGVSGANVLTF.

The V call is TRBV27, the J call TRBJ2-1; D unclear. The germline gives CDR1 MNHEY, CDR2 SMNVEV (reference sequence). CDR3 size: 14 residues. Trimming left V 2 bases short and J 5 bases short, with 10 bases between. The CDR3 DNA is TGTGCCAGCAGTTTAAGTCGGTTAAACAATGAGCAGTTCTTC. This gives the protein CASSLSRLNNEQFF.

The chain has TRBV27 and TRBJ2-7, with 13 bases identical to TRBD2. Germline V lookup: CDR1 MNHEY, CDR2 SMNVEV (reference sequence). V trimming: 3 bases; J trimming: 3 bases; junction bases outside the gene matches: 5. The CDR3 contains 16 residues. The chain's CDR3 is CASSLTSGRTVYEQYF. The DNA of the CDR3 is TGTGCCAGCAGTTTGACTAGCGGGAGGACCGTCTACGAGCAGTACTTC.

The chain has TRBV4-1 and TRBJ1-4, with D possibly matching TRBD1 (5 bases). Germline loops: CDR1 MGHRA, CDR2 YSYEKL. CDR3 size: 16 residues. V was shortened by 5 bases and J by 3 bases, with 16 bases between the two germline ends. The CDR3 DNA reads TGCGCCAGCAGCAACTCAGGGAGAGGGGCTAATGAAAAACTGTTTTTT. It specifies CASSNSGRGANEKLFF.

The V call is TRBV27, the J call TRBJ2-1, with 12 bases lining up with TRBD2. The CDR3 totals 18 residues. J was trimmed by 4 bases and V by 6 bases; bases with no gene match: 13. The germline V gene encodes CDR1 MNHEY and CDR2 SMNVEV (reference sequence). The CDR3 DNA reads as TGTGCCAGCAGGCAAACCCCCCGGACTAGCGGGATATACAATGAGCAGTTCTTC. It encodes CASRQTPRTSGIYNEQFF.

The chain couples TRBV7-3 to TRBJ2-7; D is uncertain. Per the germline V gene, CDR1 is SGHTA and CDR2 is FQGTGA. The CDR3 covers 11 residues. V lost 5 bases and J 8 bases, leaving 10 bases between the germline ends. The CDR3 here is CASSEGPKQYF. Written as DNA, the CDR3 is TGTGCCAGCAGCGAAGGGCCAAAGCAGTACTTC.

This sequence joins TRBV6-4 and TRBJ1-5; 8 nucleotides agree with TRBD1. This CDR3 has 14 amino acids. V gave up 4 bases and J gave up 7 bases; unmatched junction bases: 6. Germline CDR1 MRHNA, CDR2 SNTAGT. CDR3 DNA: TGTGCCAGCAGTGCAACAGGGGGTGGCCAGCCCCAGCATTTT. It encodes CASSATGGGQPQHF.